The 14 T cell receptor beta chains below were found in one sample sequenced in a study of human T cells and chemical hapten exposure. MiXCR, run by TCRdb on the RACE reads, gives a single entry per CDR3 protein. The sample holds roughly 43,000 distinct CDR3 sequences, 9.5% to 10% seen once. The time point denotes: patch test 2, 6 weeks after DPC sensitization. The sample's treatment: therapeutic diphenylcyclopropenone sensitization with weekly scalp DPC. Blood, whole and unfractionated, served as the source for total RNA extraction. The sequenced sample was whole blood, obtained in connection with sensitization to the hapten diphenylcyclopropenone (DPC). Source of these receptors: a woman aged 30 to 39 with alopecia areata. Some clones in this sample may be carry-over from other donors' samples.

This clonotype appeared many times. The J gene is TRBJ2-5, the V gene TRBV3-1; D possibly matches TRBD1 or TRBD2 (5 bases each). Deletions cut 4 bases from V and 2 bases from J, with 11 bases between. The CDR3 is made up of 14 amino acids. The germline V gene encodes CDR1 LGHDT and CDR2 YNNKEL (reference sequence). The CDR3, as DNA: TGTGCCAGCAGCCCGGGACCGACTCAAGAGACCCAGTACTTC. It specifies CASSPGPTQETQYF.

The genes are TRBV11-2 and TRBJ2-7, with 10 positions matching TRBD1. Germline CDR1 SGHAT, CDR2 FQNNGV. The CDR3 sequence is 16 residues long. J was trimmed by 1 base and V by 1 base; bases with no gene match: 4. The CDR3 nucleotides are TGTGCCAGCAGCTTAGGGCCGGGACAGGGGTCCTACGAGCAGTACTTC. Amino acids: CASSLGPGQGSYEQYF.

The chain is built from TRBV7-2 and TRBJ2-5, with 7 bases that match TRBD2. This CDR3 region has 16 residues. The germline V gene encodes CDR1 SGHTA and CDR2 FQGNSA. The ends lost 0 bases at V and 2 bases at J; junction bases unmatched: 6. The CDR3 spells CASSLASGASQETQYF. The CDR3 region has the DNA TGTGCCAGCAGCTTAGCAAGCGGGGCCTCTCAAGAGACCCAGTACTTC.

This clonotype has only a few counts. This rearrangement joins TRBV20-1 to TRBJ2-1; TRBD2 matches at 9 bases. V lost 3 bases to trimming and J lost 9 bases; unmatched junction nucleotides: 6. Germline values: CDR1 DFQATT, CDR2 SNEGSKA (reference sequence). This CDR3 spans 13 amino acids. Here the CDR3 reads CSASRGGEGEQFF. CDR3 DNA sequence: TGCAGTGCTAGTCGCGGGGGGGAAGGTGAGCAGTTCTTC.

The V gene is TRBV15, the J gene TRBJ1-6; possible D gene TRBD1, 5 bases. CDR1 LNHNV and CDR2 YYDKDF come from the germline V gene (reference sequence). V gave up 0 bases and J gave up 7 bases, with 7 bases separating them. The CDR3 loop spans 14 amino acids. CDR3: CATSRDPGNSPLHF. The CDR3 bases are TGTGCCACCAGCAGAGATCCAGGGAATTCACCCCTCCACTTT. The variable domain in full, completed from reference TRBV15 and TRBJ1-6, reads DAMVIQNPRYQVTQFGKPVTLSCSQTLNHNVMYWYQQKSSQAPKLLFHYYDKDFNNEADTPDNFQSRRPNTSFCFLDIRSPGLGDTAMYLCATSRDPGNSPLHFGNGTRLTVT.

The chain couples TRBV4-3 to TRBJ2-2, with 14 positions matching TRBD2. There are 22 residues in the CDR3. CDR1 and CDR2 (germline): LGHNA, YSLEER. Trimming at V came to 1 base and at J to 0 bases, leaving 13 bases not matched to a gene. This CDR3 reads CASSQGAHRGLAGATNTGELFF. CDR3 DNA: TGCGCCAGCAGCCAAGGGGCTCACAGGGGACTAGCGGGGGCTACGAACACCGGGGAGCTGTTTTTT.

This clonotype was seen at least ten times. The V gene is TRBV20-1, the J gene TRBJ1-6, with D possibly TRBD1 on 5 matching bases. Germline loops: CDR1 DFQATT, CDR2 SNEGSKA (reference sequence). V was clipped by 6 bases and J by 7 bases, with 22 bases between them. The CDR3 is 16 residues long. CDR3 DNA: TGCAGTGCCATGATTGGGGGATTAGGGGCAAATTCACCCCTCCACTTT. Translating it yields CSAMIGGLGANSPLHF.

The J gene is TRBJ2-3, the V gene TRBV24-1, with a weak D call TRBD2 (6 bases). Per the germline V gene, CDR1 is KGHDR and CDR2 is SFDVKD. This CDR3 is 16 amino acids long. Trimming removed 2 bases from V and 3 bases from J, with 14 bases in between. The CDR3 nucleotides read TGTGCCACCAGTGATTCGGAGGGCCAGTGGACAGATACGCAGTATTTT. Translation: CATSDSEGQWTDTQYF.

The gene calls are TRBV18 and TRBJ2-7; 8 bases map to TRBD1. The CDR3 length is 14 residues. CDR1 and CDR2 (germline): KGHSH, LQKENI. V dropped 3 bases and J dropped 6; count of bases not matched to a gene: 7. In DNA form, the CDR3 reads TGTGCCAGCTCACCGGACAGGGTGGGATCCGAGCAGTACTTC. It is translated as CASSPDRVGSEQYF.

This clonotype was detected a few times. V gene TRBV7-2 combines with J gene TRBJ2-1; D is unclear. Trimming left V 2 bases short and J 10 bases short, with 9 bases between. The germline gives CDR1 SGHTA, CDR2 FQGNSA. The CDR3 totals 12 residues. CDR3 DNA sequence: TGTGCCAGCAGCTTACAGGTACCCGAGCAGTTCTTC. Protein: CASSLQVPEQFF.

The J gene is TRBJ2-5, the V gene TRBV20-1; D is perhaps TRBD2 (5 bases). Germline CDR1 and CDR2: DFQATT and SNEGSKA (reference sequence). This CDR3 contains 14 residues. V shed 6 bases and J shed 5 bases, with 19 bases lying between them. The CDR3 here is CSANARGSVETQYF. CDR3 coding DNA: TGCAGTGCCAATGCCCGGGGTTCCGTGGAGACCCAGTACTTC.

This clonotype was recorded many times. The rearrangement uses TRBV6-5 and TRBJ2-1; no reliable D call. Trimming cost V 5 bases and J 5 bases, with 7 bases left between them. The length of the CDR3 is 12 residues. Germline V gives CDR1 MNHEY, CDR2 SVGAGI. The CDR3 bases are TGTGCCAGCAGTAAACATAACAATGAGCAGTTCTTC. Translated: CASSKHNNEQFF.

Note on this clonotype: This may arise from a read error, as a much more abundant clone is one base away. The chain uses TRBV7-9 and TRBJ2-1, with 12 bases lining up with TRBD2. V lost 5 bases, J lost 11 bases, and 10 bases stayed unmatched. The CDR3 has 15 residues. CDR1 and CDR2 from the germline V gene are SEHNR and FQNEAQ (reference sequence). The CDR3 spells CASSPSGGVYQKQFF. CDR3 DNA sequence: TGTGCCAGCAGCCCTAGCGGGGGGGTCTACCAGAAGCAGTTCTTC.

The chain employs TRBV18 and TRBJ2-7; perhaps D is TRBD1 or TRBD2 (5 bases each). Per the germline V gene, CDR1 is KGHSH and CDR2 is LQKENI. Trimming took off 3 bases at V and 6 bases at J, with 6 bases between the two ends. The CDR3 covers 11 residues. The CDR3 here is CASSPGAEQYF. The DNA of the CDR3 is TGTGCCAGCTCACCCGGGGCCGAGCAGTACTTC.